A selection of T cell receptor beta chains follows, all from one sample in a study of human T cells and chemical hapten exposure. TCRdb re-analysed the RACE reads in MiXCR, keeping a single row per CDR3 protein. Of around 130,000 distinct CDR3 sequences listed, about 9.4% were seen once; the top ten hold approximately 1.6%. Sequencing used whole blood. The origin of the receptors is a male donor in good health. Some clones in this sample may be carry-over from other donors' samples. Each CDR3 is given with its conserved first and last residue. A D gene is named only where the DNA matches it firmly.

v_call d_call cdr3_aa
TRBV20-1 TRBD2 CSARGDYTDTQYF
TRBV6-6 . CASSYSYGYEQYF
TRBV10-3 . CAIGGTEAFF
TRBV5-1 TRBD2 CASSEHSGGEETQYF
TRBV5-1 . CASSFAGGNIQYF
TRBV2 TRBD2 CASSEAFAGEGETQYF
TRBV29-1 . CSVFKNTGELFF
TRBV3-1 TRBD2 CASSQDRASGVYNEQFF
TRBV10-2 . CASSEALNEQFF
TRBV12-3/TRBV12-4 . CASSLSRLGLTSYEQYF
TRBV4-1 TRBD1 CASSQVGQGANTQYF
TRBV4-2 . CASSLQGRDEAFF
TRBV6-2/TRBV6-3 . CASSRGVSDTGELFF
TRBV5-1 . CASSFRETGLNTEAFF
TRBV18 . CASSPTEGQGIYEQYF
TRBV9 . CASSVVGSRSTDTQYF
TRBV12-3/TRBV12-4 . CASSLRPWASTLNEQFF